The 23 T cell receptor beta chains below were found in one sample sequenced in a study of prognosis after radiotherapy for stage I lung cancer. Two-round multiplex PCR amplified TCR beta CDR3 from genomic DNA. Primers specific to each TRBV and TRBJ gene drove first-round PCR. Using its own MiXCR run on the multiplex PCR reads, TCRdb lists one record per CDR3 protein. The top ten hold about 25% of the sample, which has under 50,000 distinct CDR3 sequences, around a quarter seen once. Sample: PBMCs, taken before or after stereotactic body radiation therapy (not recorded which). All receptors come from a donor aged 50 or older with non-small cell lung cancer.

J is TRBJ1-6 and V is TRBV27, with D possibly TRBD1 on 6 matching bases. CDR3 length equals 15 residues. The germline V gene has CDR1 MNHEY and CDR2 SMNVEV (reference sequence). Trimming stripped 0 bases from V and 9 bases from J, with 12 bases between. CDR3 region: CASSLSGTSSSPLHF. The CDR3 region has the DNA TGTGCCAGCAGTTTATCCGGGACATCTAGTTCACCCCTCCACTTT.

This clonotype was picked up many times. This sequence joins TRBV10-3 and TRBJ2-7; 7 positions agree with TRBD2. Germline CDR1 is ENHRY and CDR2 is SYGVKD. This CDR3 is 17 amino acids long. The V gene end was trimmed by 3 bases and the J gene end by 0 bases; junction bases not matched to a gene: 11. Written as DNA, the CDR3 is TGTGCCATCAGTGATCCCGGTCGAGCGGGACCCTCCTACGAGCAGTACTTC. Amino acids: CAISDPGRAGPSYEQYF.

In this sample, this clonotype turned up many times. This sequence joins TRBV3-1 and TRBJ1-1; D ambiguous. Trimming took off 3 bases at V and 3 bases at J, with 8 bases between the two ends. Germline V gene data show CDR1 as LGHDT and CDR2 as YNNKEL (reference sequence). The CDR3 runs to 13 residues. The CDR3 sequence: CASSHLCDTEAFF. The DNA for the CDR3 is TGTGCCAGCAGCCACCTCTGTGACACTGAAGCTTTCTTT.

By proportion, this clonotype is medium-sized. The rearrangement joins TRBV6-1 to TRBJ2-7; 10 positions agree with TRBD2. Germline-derived CDR1 and CDR2 are MNHNS and SASEGT. The CDR3 runs to 13 residues. Trimming at V came to 8 bases and at J to 5 bases, leaving 6 bases not matched to a gene. In DNA form, the CDR3 reads TGTGCCAGCGATCTAGCGGGAGCCCACGAGCAGTACTTC. Residues: CASDLAGAHEQYF.

This clonotype was seen ten or more times. The chain has TRBV5-6 and TRBJ1-5; 7 bases match TRBD1. V trimming: 4 bases; J trimming: 7 bases; junction bases outside the gene matches: 8. The CDR3 loop spans 14 amino acids. The germline gives CDR1 SGHDT, CDR2 YYEEEE. The CDR3 protein is CASSVEGARQPQHF. The CDR3, as DNA: TGTGCCAGCAGCGTCGAGGGGGCGCGACAGCCCCAGCATTTT.

This clonotype came up many times. The V gene is TRBV7-9, the J gene TRBJ1-1, with D unresolved. The CDR3 contains 14 residues. CDR1 and CDR2 (germline): SEHNR, FQNEAQ (reference sequence). Trimming shortened V by 4 bases and J by 1 base, and 10 bases separated the two germline ends. The CDR3 region has the DNA TGTGCCAGCAGCTCCGACATCCCGAACACTGAAGCTTTCTTT. Residues: CASSSDIPNTEAFF.

Regarding this clonotype: Since the CDR3 does not end with the conserved phenylalanine or tryptophan, this likely comes from a read error. The CDR3 reads CASSQDREASETQYI. The CDR3 nucleotides read TGTGCCAGCAGTCAGGACAGGGAGGCGTCAGAGACCCAGTACATC. V usage is TRBV2 and J usage is TRBJ2-5; TRBD1 matches 8 bases. The V gene's germline CDR1 is SNHLY and CDR2 FYNNEI. The CDR3 totals 15 residues. V lost 5 bases, J lost 4 bases, and 9 bases stayed unmatched.

As to this clonotype: Given a far larger clone just one base away, this is likely a sequencing read error. The chain is built from TRBV7-9 and TRBJ2-7; 8 bases agree with TRBD2. The CDR3 has 15 residues. After removal of 6 bases from V and 7 bases from J, the junction contained 14 bases not matched to a gene. The germline V gene encodes CDR1 SEHNR and CDR2 FQNEAQ (reference sequence). The CDR3 sequence: CASSSGGGRFSEQYF. The CDR3 DNA is TGTGCCAGCAGTTCGGGAGGGGGGCGGTTCTCTGAGCAGTACTTC.

The chain couples TRBV6-1 to TRBJ2-7; 12 bases line up with TRBD1. V shed 6 bases, J shed 7 bases, and the junction held 19 bases outside the gene matches. Germline assignment: CDR1 MNHNS and CDR2 SASEGT. This CDR3 contains 18 residues. CDR3 DNA sequence: TGTGCCAGCAGCCAACAATACCGTTGGGGACAGGGGGCTAGTGAGCAGTACTTC. Translated: CASSQQYRWGQGASEQYF.

This clonotype was observed at least ten times. The CDR3 loop is CSARVPLGARNTYEQYF. In DNA form, the CDR3 reads TGCAGTGCTAGAGTTCCACTTGGCGCCCGAAATACCTACGAGCAGTACTTC. The chain joins TRBV20-1 to TRBJ2-7; the D is unclear. The CDR3 is 17 amino acids. CDR1 is DFQATT and CDR2 is SNEGSKA in the germline V gene (reference sequence). Deletions cut 1 base from V and 2 bases from J, with 21 bases between.

This clonotype has at least ten counts. This chain uses TRBV28 with TRBJ1-4, with D possibly TRBD1 on 5 matching bases. This CDR3 comprises 14 residues. Trimming removed 7 bases at V and 10 bases at J, with 19 bases between. Per germline, CDR1 MDHEN and CDR2 SYDVKM. The CDR3 protein is CASIGRALGGKLFF. CDR3 bases: TGTGCCAGCATCGGGAGGGCCCTCGGGGGAAAACTGTTTTTT.

This clonotype was observed once. A much larger clone is a single base away; this may be a read error. The chain recombines TRBV15 with TRBJ1-4; D might be TRBD1 (6 bases). The germline V and J ends were trimmed by 5 bases and 7 bases, with 14 bases remaining between them. The CDR3 contains 14 residues. Germline CDR1 LNHNV, CDR2 YYDKDF (reference sequence). CDR3 in amino acids: CATSWDTGAEKLFF. CDR3 DNA sequence: TGTGCCACCAGCTGGGACACGGGAGCTGAAAAACTGTTTTTT.

This clonotype was seen many times. The chain joins TRBV20-1 to TRBJ2-7; TRBD2 aligns across 7 bases. Germline lookup yields CDR1 DFQATT and CDR2 SNEGSKA (reference sequence). The CDR3 loop spans 15 amino acids. Germline trimming cut 5 bases from V and 5 bases from J; bases unmatched to any gene: 15. Here the CDR3 DNA reads TGCAGTGCTCAACGGGCTAGCGGCCTCACCAACGAGCAGTACTTC. Encoded protein: CSAQRASGLTNEQYF.

In its sample, this clonotype was seen many times. The chain employs TRBV18 and TRBJ2-7; TRBD1 is a possible D gene (6 bases). Trimming stripped 4 bases from V and 0 bases from J, with 10 bases between. CDR1 is KGHSH, CDR2 LQKENI, per germline. This CDR3 has 14 amino acids. In nucleotides, the CDR3 is TGTGCCAGCTCACTCCGGGACAACTCCTACGAGCAGTACTTC. This encodes CASSLRDNSYEQYF.

This clonotype has at least ten counts. The V gene is TRBV25-1, the J gene TRBJ2-3, with 7 bases that match TRBD2. Germline CDR1 reads MGHDK; CDR2 reads SYGVNS. J gave up 2 bases and V 5 bases, and 13 bases lay outside the gene matches. The CDR3 is 17 amino acids. The CDR3 spells CASSPRGGGSNTDTQYF. The CDR3 region has the DNA TGTGCCAGCAGTCCCCGAGGCGGGGGATCGAACACAGATACGCAGTATTTT. Full variable domain (remainder filled in from reference TRBV25-1 and TRBJ2-3): EADIYQTPRYLVIGTGKKITLECSQTMGHDKMYWYQQDPGMELHLIHYSYGVNSTEKGDLSSESTVSRIRTEHFPLTLESARPSHTSQYLCASSPRGGGSNTDTQYFGPGTRLTVL.

This clonotype appeared many times. The chain links TRBV7-9 to TRBJ2-2; D is perhaps TRBD2 (5 bases). Germline lookup yields CDR1 SEHNR and CDR2 FQNEAQ (reference sequence). Trimming pared 1 base from V and 7 bases from J, leaving 7 bases between. This CDR3 has 13 residues. The CDR3: CASSLVGSGELFF. The CDR3 coding sequence is TGTGCCAGCAGCTTAGTGGGGAGCGGGGAGCTGTTTTTT.

This clonotype was counted many times. The chain is built from TRBV15 and TRBJ1-4, with D possibly TRBD1 on 5 matching bases. Germline CDR1 and CDR2: LNHNV and YYDKDF (reference sequence). There are 13 residues in the CDR3. The V gene lost 5 bases and the J gene lost 8 bases, with 12 bases spanning the gap. The CDR3 sequence is CATSQGSGEKLFF. The CDR3 nucleotides are TGTGCCACCAGCCAGGGATCGGGGGAAAAACTGTTTTTT.

This clonotype has at least ten counts. The chain recombines TRBV11-2 with TRBJ1-2, with a weak D call TRBD1 (5 bases). This CDR3 spans 17 amino acids. CDR1 is SGHAT and CDR2 is FQNNGV in the germline V gene. V gave up 1 base and J gave up 1 base, with 16 bases separating them. CDR3 nucleotide sequence: TGTGCCAGCAGCTTAGTAGGCCTCAGGGCTAGTAACTATGGCTACACCTTC. It is translated as CASSLVGLRASNYGYTF.

Comments on this clonotype: A far larger clone lies a single base away; this is likely a read error. The V call is TRBV6-4, the J call TRBJ2-3, with 8 positions matching TRBD1. The trim removed 6 bases at V and 5 bases at J, leaving 7 bases unmatched. This CDR3 region has 14 residues. Germline CDR1 and CDR2: MRHNA and SNTAGT. The CDR3: CASRTDRAQDTQYF. In nucleotides, the CDR3 is TGTGCCAGCAGAACGGACAGGGCGCAAGATACGCAGTATTTT.

Turning to this clonotype: A clone one base away is much larger, so this may be a read error. This chain uses TRBV29-1 with TRBJ2-2, with TRBD1 matching over 7 bases. The V gene's germline CDR1 is SQVTM and CDR2 ANQGSEA. CDR3 length: 14 residues. CDR3 region: CSVSQGLNTEELFF. As DNA, the CDR3 is TGCAGCGTATCACAGGGGCTAAACACCGAGGAGCTGTTTTTT.

This clonotype has at least ten counts. This chain uses TRBV5-1 with TRBJ2-2; TRBD1 matches at 9 bases. Germline V gives CDR1 SGHRS, CDR2 YFSETQ. V lost 6 bases, J lost 4 bases, and 16 bases stayed unmatched. The CDR3 has 18 residues. The CDR3 region is CASTLHLAGTGSTGELFF. DNA for the CDR3: TGCGCCAGCACTCTTCACCTTGCCGGGACAGGGTCCACCGGGGAGCTGTTTTTT.

This clonotype has a count of ten or more. This chain uses TRBV6-2 or TRBV6-3 with TRBJ2-1; D perhaps matches TRBD1 (6 bases). The CDR3 length is 13 residues. Germline CDR1 and CDR2: MNHEY and SVGEGT. Trimming took off 4 bases at V and 4 bases at J, with 8 bases between the two ends. Written as DNA, the CDR3 is TGTGCCAGCAGTTTGACAGGATACAATGAGCAGTTCTTC. As protein: CASSLTGYNEQFF.

As regards this clonotype: A much more abundant neighbour one base away suggests this may be a read error. No conserved phenylalanine or tryptophan ends this CDR3, so it is likely a read error. The gene calls are TRBV28 and TRBJ1-2; D ambiguous. V lost 6 bases to trimming and J lost 3 bases, with 8 bases between them. This CDR3 comprises 12 residues. Germline CDR1 and CDR2: MDHEN and SYDVKM. Here the CDR3 reads CASSTGHYGYTL. The CDR3 DNA reads TGTGCCAGCAGCACTGGTCACTATGGCTACACCCTC.